This T cell receptor beta chain was observed in a study of cytomegalovirus exposure and HLA in healthy donors. About the research overall: T cells numbering approximately 170 million yielded around 120 million unique TCR beta sequences in an earlier analysis. Among the 398 genotyped donors, just over 80% were placed in the Caucasian-associated ancestry cluster.

Germline V gene sequence: CDR1 ENHRY, CDR2 SYGVKD. The CDR3 totals 16 residues. Unmatched junction bases numbered 9, after V lost 4 bases and J lost 2 bases. The study ran its PCR with 60 Vbeta and 13 Jbeta primers. Repertoires were generated with immunoSEQ multiplex PCR, while TCRdb's copy carries only in-frame clones and drops some. The data show approximately 95,000 clones, with under 85% seen just once and over 4% held by the top ten. The specimen was PBMCs. The chain is built from TRBV10-3 and TRBJ2-3; 7 nucleotides line up with TRBD1. The source of this sequence is a woman aged 35 to 49 in good health and CMV-seropositive. Here the CDR3 DNA reads TGTGCCATCAGTGGTCGGACAGGAGCCCACACAGATACGCAGTATTTT. This translates into CAISGRTGAHTDTQYF.